Listed below are T cell receptor beta chains from one sample, sequenced in a study of CD8+ T cells in alopecia areata. Only in-frame clones appear in the TCRdb table, and some are missing; sequencing was by immunoSEQ multiplex PCR. The table shows about 190,000 clones, with more than 50% occurring only once. The source material was CD4+ T cells sorted from blood, sampled at week 24, from a patient treated with tofacitinib. These receptor sequences come from a human donor with alopecia areata. Both conserved end residues are trimmed from each CDR3.

v_call: TRBV7-9
j_call: TRBJ2-4
cdr3_aa: ASSALAKNIQY

v_call: TRBV30
j_call: TRBJ1-5
cdr3_aa: AWRAPVGHLSNQPQH

v_call: TRBV2
j_call: TRBJ2-5
cdr3_aa: ASTEETQY

v_call: TRBV30
j_call: TRBJ2-5
cdr3_aa: AWSVRGGVQETQY

v_call: TRBV5-1
j_call: TRBJ1-1
cdr3_aa: ASATGGDRNTEAF

v_call: TRBV2
j_call: TRBJ2-1
cdr3_aa: ASNPGQGNYNEQF

v_call: TRBV27
j_call: TRBJ1-1
cdr3_aa: ASSNGGDTEAF

v_call: TRBV10-3
j_call: TRBJ2-3
cdr3_aa: AISESKARGDTQY

v_call: TRBV29-1
j_call: TRBJ1-4
cdr3_aa: SVWDSSSTNEKLF

v_call: TRBV30
j_call: TRBJ1-2
cdr3_aa: AWGQAYGYT

v_call: TRBV28
j_call: TRBJ1-1
cdr3_aa: ATLRVPSTEAF

v_call: TRBV29-1
j_call: NA
cdr3_aa: SVVAAGGPRSYEQY

v_call: TRBV5-4
j_call: TRBJ2-3
cdr3_aa: ASSRPGQGITDTQY

v_call: TRBV6-5
j_call: TRBJ1-6
cdr3_aa: ASSIGQGRTPLH

v_call: TRBV5-5
j_call: TRBJ2-7
cdr3_aa: ASSPGSAEYEQY

v_call: TRBV29-1
j_call: TRBJ2-3
cdr3_aa: SVETDTQY

v_call: TRBV5-1
j_call: TRBJ2-5
cdr3_aa: ASSSVGISETQY

v_call: TRBV14
j_call: TRBJ1-1
cdr3_aa: ASSHVHRSRNTEAF

v_call: TRBV5-1
j_call: TRBJ2-3
cdr3_aa: ASSVAGDRTDTQY

v_call: TRBV9
j_call: TRBJ1-2
cdr3_aa: ASSPHVSYYGYT

v_call: TRBV18
j_call: TRBJ1-2
cdr3_aa: ASSRRTGLSDGYT

v_call: TRBV11-2
j_call: TRBJ1-6
cdr3_aa: ASSLTEYNSPLH

v_call: TRBV4-3
j_call: TRBJ1-2
cdr3_aa: ASSQDFQTNYGYT

v_call: TRBV25-1
j_call: TRBJ2-3
cdr3_aa: ASVYPGTDTQY

v_call: TRBV18
j_call: TRBJ2-5
cdr3_aa: ASSPPGQETQY

v_call: TRBV29-1
j_call: TRBJ1-2
cdr3_aa: SAGQASYGYT

v_call: TRBV10-1
j_call: TRBJ2-3
cdr3_aa: ASSESINRDTQY

v_call: TRBV14
j_call: TRBJ2-3
cdr3_aa: ASSLLAGASTDTQY

v_call: TRBV2
j_call: TRBJ1-1
cdr3_aa: ASRKLNTEAF

v_call: TRBV11-2
j_call: TRBJ2-7
cdr3_aa: ASSSDRGSYEQY

v_call: TRBV4-3
j_call: TRBJ2-2
cdr3_aa: ASSQDLGLSANTGELF

v_call: TRBV7-2
j_call: TRBJ2-5
cdr3_aa: ASSSIPGETQY